One T cell receptor beta chain is described in this entry. Antigen unknown. This table comes from immunoSEQ multiplex PCR, and its TCRdb copy is limited to in-frame clones, with some not included. The table records over 250,000 clones, approximately 83% of them present only once. The V end lost 5 bases, the J end lost 5 bases, and 10 bases lay between the germline ends. The germline CDR1 and CDR2 sequences are SNHLY and FYNNEI. CDR3 length: 13 amino acids. These data come from a study of cytomegalovirus exposure and HLA in healthy donors. General study points: According to the study, 150 to 200 TCR beta chains were cytomegalovirus-associated. Three of the chains that were CMV-associated were confirmed in vitro to be specific for CMV antigens. The finding came from a later analysis; first-cohort TCR clusters tended to co-occur in the roughly 120 validation repertoires.

The rearrangement links TRBV2 to TRBJ1-3; a possible D gene is TRBD1 (5 bases). This clonotype was obtained from a woman aged 18-29 years in good health and CMV-seronegative. The sample consisted of PBMCs. The CDR3 here is CASSSGLRNTIYF. The CDR3 region has the DNA TGTGCCAGCAGTTCAGGGTTGAGAAACACCATATATTTT. Variable domain in full (rest from reference TRBV2 and TRBJ1-3): EPEVTQTPSHQVTQMGQEVILRCVPISNHLYFYWYRQILGQKVEFLVSFYNNEISEKSEIFDDQFSVERPDGSNFTLKIRSTKLEDSAMYFCASSSGLRNTIYFGEGSWLTVV.